This T cell receptor beta chain derives from a study of regulatory T cells in long-lasting Graves disease. To make TCR beta libraries, researchers used iRepertoire HTBI primers and Arm-PCR of CDR3 regions. TCRdb reprocessed the multiplex PCR reads with MiXCR, giving one entry per CDR3 protein. Counted here are hundreds of thousands of distinct CDR3 sequences, around 15% occurring once; the ten biggest clones make up around 19%. V lost 8 bases and J lost 0, with 14 bases in between. Germline-derived CDR1 and CDR2 are SEHNR and FQNEAQ (reference sequence). The CDR3 loop spans 15 amino acids. Time point meaning: newly diagnosed GD, antithyroid drugs for less than 3 months. Researchers made the TCR library from RNA that was extracted from PBMCs. This clonotype came up many times. These data were also filed under a second study, of T cells in Graves' hyperthyroidism and ophthalmopathy.

This receptor was taken from a woman in her 30s with Graves disease. Source: peripheral blood mononuclear cells (PBMCs), taken at new diagnosis, from a patient treated with antithyroid drugs. The chain carries TRBV7-9 and TRBJ2-1; D uncertain. The CDR3 loop is CASPPAVSSYNEQFF. CDR3 nucleotides: TGTGCCAGCCCTCCGGCGGTAAGCTCCTACAATGAGCAGTTCTTC.